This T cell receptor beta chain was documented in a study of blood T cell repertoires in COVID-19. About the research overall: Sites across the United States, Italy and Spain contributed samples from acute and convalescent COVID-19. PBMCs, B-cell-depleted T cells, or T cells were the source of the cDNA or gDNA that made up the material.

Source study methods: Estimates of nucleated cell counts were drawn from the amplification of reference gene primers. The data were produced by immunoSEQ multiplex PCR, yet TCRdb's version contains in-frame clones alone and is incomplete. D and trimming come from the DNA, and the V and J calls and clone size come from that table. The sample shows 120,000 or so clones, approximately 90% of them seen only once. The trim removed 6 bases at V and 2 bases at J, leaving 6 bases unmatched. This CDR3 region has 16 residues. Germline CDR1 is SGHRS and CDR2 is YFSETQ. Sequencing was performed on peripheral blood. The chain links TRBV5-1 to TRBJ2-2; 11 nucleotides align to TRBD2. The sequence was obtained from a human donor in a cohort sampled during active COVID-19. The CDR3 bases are TGCGCCAGCACCACTCTAGCGGGAGGAAACACCGGGGAGCTGTTTTTT. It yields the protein CASTTLAGGNTGELFF.